This T cell receptor beta chain comes out of a study of siplizumab effects on memory and regulatory T cells. To note about this clone: Its antigen is unidentified.

CDR1 and CDR2 (germline): WNHNN, SYGVQD (reference sequence). The CDR3 loop spans 13 amino acids. Trimming shortened V by 3 bases and J by 2 bases, and 6 bases separated the two germline ends. Some 10^5 TCR templates were measured in each sample. Libraries were prepared by immunoSEQ multiplex PCR; TCRdb keeps only in-frame clonotypes and omits some of them. The sample carries roughly 62,000 clones, 70% to 80% recorded once. Overall study results and limits: Greater diversity than memory cells seemed evident in naive T cells, which also appeared to be major alloresponse contributors. Unstimulated subsets were the mapping target of only a minor fraction of alloreactive clones.

This TCR came from a human donor in good health. V usage is TRBV10-1 and J usage is TRBJ2-3, with D unclear. What was sequenced was memory CD4+ T cells sorted from blood. CDR3 coding DNA: TGCGCCAGCAGTGATCCCCCCACAGATACGCAGTATTTT. This translates into CASSDPPTDTQYF.